This T cell receptor beta chain was identified during a study of T cell changes during pregnancy in multiple sclerosis. Here immunoSEQ multiplex PCR was the method, and the copy in TCRdb shows in-frame clones only, minus some. There are about 100,000 clones in the sample; more than 90% occur only once, and around 3.1% lies in the top ten. The CDR3 sequence is 16 residues long. From germline, CDR1 is SGHDT and CDR2 YYEEEE. Trimming at V came to 4 bases and at J to 2 bases, leaving 5 bases not matched to a gene. This TCR was sampled from a female donor with multiple sclerosis, enrolled in a pregnancy study. This chain connects TRBV5-6 to TRBJ2-1; TRBD1 matches 11 bases. The material sequenced was peripheral blood, taken in the second trimester of pregnancy. The CDR3 DNA is TGTGCCAGCAGCCGCGCGGACAGGGGGCCCTACAATGAGCAGTTCTTC. It yields the protein CASSRADRGPYNEQFF.